Listed here are 2 T cell receptor beta chains from one sample, sequenced in a study of cytomegalovirus exposure and HLA in healthy donors. This table comes from immunoSEQ multiplex PCR, and its TCRdb copy is limited to in-frame clones, with some not included. Seen here are roughly 300,000 clones, just over 85% observed once, and the top ten hold under 0.85%. The sequencing input was PBMCs. The receptors derive from a woman in her late teens or twenties in good health and CMV-seronegative.

The chain uses TRBV28 and TRBJ2-7; TRBD1 is a possible D gene (6 bases). The germline gives CDR1 MDHEN, CDR2 SYDVKM. V lost 3 bases and J lost 9, with 18 bases in between. There are 14 residues in the CDR3. The DNA of the CDR3 is TGTGCCAGCAGTTTGGGAACTCAGGGGATGGGGCAGTACTTC. This encodes CASSLGTQGMGQYF.

This clone was detected only once. The V gene is TRBV29-1, the J gene TRBJ2-3, with 8 bases aligning to TRBD2. Germline V gene data show CDR1 as SQVTM and CDR2 as ANQGSEA. Unmatched junction bases numbered 13, after V lost 2 bases and J lost 3 bases. The CDR3 extends over 17 amino acids. CDR3 DNA sequence: TGCAGCGTTGAACCCCCGCCGGGACTAGAAAAGACAGATACGCAGTATTTT. Its translation: CSVEPPPGLEKTDTQYF.